The 28 T cell receptor beta chains reported below all come from one sample, sequenced in a study of T cells after yellow fever vaccination. TCRdb analysed the 5' RACE reads with MiXCR anew, one entry per CDR3 protein. The table records 550,000 or so distinct CDR3 sequences, 15% to 20% of them present only once. The starting material was PBMCs, obtained 15 days after the yellow fever booster vaccination. These receptors were obtained from a young man who received the YFV17D yellow fever vaccine.

This clonotype has only a few counts. The V gene is TRBV20-1, the J gene TRBJ2-1; weak D call: TRBD2 (6 bases). The CDR3 sequence is 14 residues long. V lost 1 base and J lost 6, with 13 bases in between. The V gene's germline CDR1 is DFQATT and CDR2 SNEGSKA (reference sequence). The DNA for the CDR3 is TGCAGTGCTAGAGGGCAGGACTATACCAATGAGCAGTTCTTC. Protein product: CSARGQDYTNEQFF.

This clonotype appeared a few times. The CDR3 region has the DNA TGCGCCAGCAGCCAAGATAAAGGGGTGGGTGGTCAGCCCCAGCATTTT. Protein sequence: CASSQDKGVGGQPQHF. J is TRBJ1-5 and V is TRBV4-1; possibly TRBD1 for D (5 bases). This CDR3 contains 16 residues. Germline V CDR1 and CDR2: MGHRA, YSYEKL. V was clipped by 0 bases and J by 6 bases, with 15 bases between them.

This clonotype was seen a few times. The chain links TRBV27 to TRBJ2-7, with D possibly TRBD2 on 5 matching bases. Germline CDR1 and CDR2: MNHEY and SMNVEV (reference sequence). The CDR3 is 16 residues long. Trimming removed 3 bases from V and 0 bases from J, with 15 bases in between. The CDR3 DNA is TGTGCCAGCAGTTTTATCGGGAAGGCGAGCTCCTACGAGCAGTACTTC. It codes for CASSFIGKASSYEQYF.

This clonotype was detected a few times. V and J are TRBV29-1 and TRBJ2-1; 8 positions agree with TRBD2. Per germline, CDR1 SQVTM and CDR2 ANQGSEA. Trimming at V came to 4 bases and at J to 9 bases, leaving 14 bases not matched to a gene. The CDR3 has 15 amino acids. The CDR3 bases are TGCAGCGTTGCGAAAGGGAGCGGGAGTCAAAGTGAGCAGTTCTTC. Translated, it gives CSVAKGSGSQSEQFF.

The chain uses TRBV6-1 and TRBJ2-1; perhaps TRBD1 as D (6 bases). This CDR3 spans 17 amino acids. Trimming cost V 5 bases and J 7 bases, with 24 bases left between them. Per the germline V gene, CDR1 is MNHNS and CDR2 is SASEGT. The CDR3 spells CASSLRNRAASENEQFF. The DNA of the CDR3 is TGTGCCAGCAGTCTTAGAAACAGGGCCGCAAGTGAGAATGAGCAGTTCTTC.

This clonotype showed up just a few times. This chain joins TRBV20-1 and TRBJ2-7, with D possibly matching TRBD1 (5 bases). The CDR3 spans 12 residues. The germline V gene has CDR1 DFQATT and CDR2 SNEGSKA (reference sequence). V was pared by 5 bases and J by 0 bases, with 8 bases between. The CDR3 DNA is TGCAGTGCTGGGGCATCCTCCTACGAGCAGTACTTC. As protein: CSAGASSYEQYF.

This clonotype has a count of ten or more. This chain links TRBV7-2 with TRBJ2-5, with unresolved D. The CDR3 totals 12 residues. The V end was cut by 2 bases, the J end by 7 bases, with 8 bases between. In germline, CDR1 is SGHTA, CDR2 FQGNSA. The CDR3 loop reads CASSLTWGTQYF. The CDR3 DNA reads TGTGCCAGCAGCTTAACGTGGGGGACCCAGTACTTC.

This clonotype was seen a handful of times. The chain has TRBV15 and TRBJ1-4, with D unresolved. The germline gives CDR1 LNHNV, CDR2 YYDKDF (reference sequence). The V and J ends lost 9 bases and 8 bases respectively, with 16 bases between them. The CDR3 covers 13 residues. The CDR3 loop reads CATLGRLGEKLFF. CDR3 sequence (DNA): TGTGCCACGCTTGGACGCCTGGGGGAAAAACTGTTTTTT. Full variable domain (missing parts from reference TRBV15 and TRBJ1-4): DAMVIQNPRYQVTQFGKPVTLSCSQTLNHNVMYWYQQKSSQAPKLLFHYYDKDFNNEADTPDNFQSRRPNTSFCFLDIRSPGLGDTAMYLCATLGRLGEKLFFGSGTQLSVL.

This clonotype was observed a handful of times. The chain employs TRBV7-3 and TRBJ2-2, with D maybe TRBD2 (7 bases). V lost 7 bases and J lost 4, with 16 bases in between. CDR1 is SGHTA and CDR2 is FQGTGA in the germline V gene. The CDR3 totals 15 residues. The CDR3, as DNA: TGTGCCAGCACTACCGCGGGGGCGACCACCGGGGAGCTGTTTTTT. Amino acid sequence: CASTTAGATTGELFF.

This chain links TRBV7-2 with TRBJ2-7; 8 nucleotides agree with TRBD1. V shed 4 bases, J shed 9 bases, and the junction held 5 bases outside the gene matches. The V gene's germline CDR1 is SGHTA and CDR2 FQGNSA. This CDR3 has 12 amino acids. CDR3 loop: CASSSTGGVQYF. CDR3 bases: TGTGCCAGCAGCTCTACAGGGGGAGTGCAGTACTTC.

The chain joins TRBV9 to TRBJ2-5; no definite D call. Germline V gene data show CDR1 as SGDLS and CDR2 as YYNGEE. This CDR3 spans 13 amino acids. V was shortened by 3 bases and J by 4 bases, with 10 bases between the two germline ends. The CDR3 loop reads CASSERERETQYF. The DNA for the CDR3 is TGTGCCAGCAGCGAAAGAGAGAGAGAGACCCAGTACTTC.

This clonotype was recorded a few times. The chain couples TRBV7-2 to TRBJ2-3; D is undetermined. The length of the CDR3 is 14 residues. Germline CDR1 reads SGHTA; CDR2 reads FQGNSA. V gave up 1 base and J gave up 6 bases, with 11 bases separating them. CDR3 sequence: CASSLVRVPDTQYF. The DNA for the CDR3 is TGTGCCAGCAGCTTAGTTCGGGTTCCGGATACGCAGTATTTT. The full variable domain, rest sourced from reference TRBV7-2 and TRBJ2-3, is GAGVSQSPSNKVTEKGKDVELRCDPISGHTALYWYRQSLGQGLEFLIYFQGNSAPDKSGLPSDRFSAERTGGSVSTLTIQRTQQEDSAVYLCASSLVRVPDTQYFGPGTRLTVL.

The chain is built from TRBV7-2 and TRBJ2-4; TRBD1 matches at 7 bases. Trimming cost V 5 bases and J 2 bases; bases outside gene matches: 3. The germline V gene encodes CDR1 SGHTA and CDR2 FQGNSA. The CDR3 extends over 14 amino acids. CDR3 region: CASSRDSSKNIQYF. CDR3 nucleotides: TGTGCCAGCAGCAGGGACAGCTCCAAAAACATTCAGTACTTC.

The chain has TRBV7-6 and TRBJ1-1; D may be TRBD1 (6 bases). Looked up from germline, CDR1 is SGHVS and CDR2 is FNYEAQ. This CDR3 is 15 amino acids long. Trimming stripped 5 bases from V and 1 base from J, with 14 bases between. CDR3 sequence reads: CASSPGAVGNTEAFF. CDR3 nucleotides: TGTGCCAGCAGCCCGGGGGCCGTGGGGAACACTGAAGCTTTCTTT.

The rearrangement joins TRBV24-1 to TRBJ2-7; a possible D gene is TRBD2 (5 bases). Germline-derived CDR1 and CDR2 are KGHDR and SFDVKD. V lost 3 bases, J lost 2 bases, and 13 bases lay in between. CDR3 length equals 15 residues. CDR3 in DNA: TGTGCCACCAGTGATCTAGAACTAGGCCCCTACGAGCAGTACTTC. It specifies CATSDLELGPYEQYF.

This clonotype has just a few counts. The rearrangement uses TRBV5-5 and TRBJ2-2; D gene uncertain. The CDR3 is made up of 15 amino acids. Germline values: CDR1 SGHKS, CDR2 YYEKEE (reference sequence). Deletions cut 0 bases from V and 0 bases from J, with 6 bases between. CDR3 nucleotide sequence: TGTGCCAGCAGCTTGGACAGACCGAACACCGGGGAGCTGTTTTTT. It is translated as CASSLDRPNTGELFF.

This clonotype was detected many times. The J gene is TRBJ2-7, the V gene TRBV7-2; D is undetermined. The V and J ends lost 0 bases and 0 bases respectively, with 3 bases between them. From germline, CDR1 is SGHTA and CDR2 FQGNSA. CDR3 size: 13 residues. CDR3 nucleotides: TGTGCCAGCAGCTTAGCTGGCTCCTACGAGCAGTACTTC. It yields the protein CASSLAGSYEQYF. The variable domain in full, completed from reference TRBV7-2 and TRBJ2-7, reads GAGVSQSPSNKVTEKGKDVELRCDPISGHTALYWYRQSLGQGLEFLIYFQGNSAPDKSGLPSDRFSAERTGGSVSTLTIQRTQQEDSAVYLCASSLAGSYEQYFGPGTRLTVT.

The V call is TRBV6-6, the J call TRBJ2-7, with a possible D match to TRBD1 (6 bases). The V end lost 6 bases, the J end lost 3 bases, and 12 bases lay between the germline ends. Looked up from germline, CDR1 is MNHNY and CDR2 is SVGAGI (reference sequence). This CDR3 contains 13 residues. The DNA for the CDR3 is TGTGCCAGCAGATGGGACAACAACTACGAGCAGTACTTC. As protein: CASRWDNNYEQYF.

The chain combines TRBV20-1 with TRBJ2-5; D not resolved. Trimming took 1 base from V and 1 from J, leaving 7 bases between them. This CDR3 has 13 amino acids. Germline V lookup: CDR1 DFQATT, CDR2 SNEGSKA (reference sequence). The DNA for the CDR3 is TGCAGTGCTAGAGCTCAGACCCAAGAGACCCAGTACTTC. Protein product: CSARAQTQETQYF.

The rearrangement links TRBV7-2 to TRBJ1-3; D might be TRBD1 (6 bases). V was shortened by 6 bases and J by 0 bases, with 9 bases between the two germline ends. The V gene's germline CDR1 is SGHTA and CDR2 FQGNSA. This CDR3 is built from 14 residues. DNA for the CDR3: TGTGCCAGCAGACCGGACAGCTCTGGAAACACCATATATTTT. This translates into CASRPDSSGNTIYF. Supplemented by reference TRBV7-2 and TRBJ1-3, the full variable domain reads GAGVSQSPSNKVTEKGKDVELRCDPISGHTALYWYRQSLGQGLEFLIYFQGNSAPDKSGLPSDRFSAERTGGSVSTLTIQRTQQEDSAVYLCASRPDSSGNTIYFGEGSWLTVV.

This chain links TRBV28 with TRBJ2-7, with D possibly matching TRBD2 (6 bases). The CDR3 runs 15 residues. Trimming took off 2 bases at V and 5 bases at J, with 16 bases between the two ends. Germline CDR1 is MDHEN and CDR2 is SYDVKM. In nucleotides, the CDR3 is TGTGCCAGCAGTTTAGCCCCCCCGGGGGAGGACGAGCAGTACTTC. Protein sequence: CASSLAPPGEDEQYF.

This clonotype was seen a few times. The rearrangement links TRBV12-5 to TRBJ2-1; TRBD2 is a possible D gene (6 bases). The CDR3 consists of 12 residues. Germline V CDR1 and CDR2: LGHNT, FRNRAP. V was trimmed by 6 bases and J by 9 bases, leaving 12 bases between them. Here the CDR3 DNA reads TGTGCTAGTGGACCCGGGAGCTCTGAGCAGTTCTTC. Its translation is CASGPGSSEQFF.

This rearrangement joins TRBV7-3 to TRBJ2-1, with 9 bases matching TRBD2. Germline V gene lookup returns CDR1 SGHTA and CDR2 FQGTGA. The CDR3 runs to 15 residues. V gave up 2 bases and J gave up 9 bases; unmatched junction bases: 8. Written as DNA, the CDR3 is TGTGCCAGCAGCTTAGGGCTAGCGGGATGGAGTGAGCAGTTCTTC. Its protein is CASSLGLAGWSEQFF.

V is TRBV9 and J is TRBJ2-4; 8 bases match TRBD1. Germline trimming cut 3 bases from V and 9 bases from J; bases unmatched to any gene: 8. Germline loops: CDR1 SGDLS, CDR2 YYNGEE. This CDR3 region has 14 residues. The CDR3 here is CASSAPTGTGIQYF. CDR3 nucleotides: TGTGCCAGCAGCGCCCCAACCGGGACAGGCATTCAGTACTTC.

The chain links TRBV12-3 or TRBV12-4 to TRBJ2-5; D unclear. Trimming left V 6 bases short and J 5 bases short, with 25 bases between. CDR3 length: 17 residues. The CDR3 DNA reads as TGTGCCAGCAGACCTACTACCCCTTGGCCCAACGGGGAGACCCAGTACTTC. Translating gives CASRPTTPWPNGETQYF.

This clonotype was picked up a small number of times. The CDR3 spells CASSRGIYGYTF. CDR3 bases: TGTGCCAGCAGCCGGGGGATCTATGGCTACACCTTC. The J gene is TRBJ1-2, the V gene TRBV6-5, with TRBD1 as a possible D gene (5 bases). V was cut by 6 bases and J by 4 bases, with 9 bases left in between. This CDR3 has 12 amino acids. Germline CDR1 reads MNHEY; CDR2 reads SVGAGI.

This clonotype was detected a few times. The chain uses TRBV25-1 and TRBJ1-4; possibly TRBD1 for D (5 bases). Trimming stripped 3 bases from V and 6 bases from J, with 14 bases between. The CDR3 contains 15 residues. Germline CDR1 MGHDK, CDR2 SYGVNS. CDR3 amino acids: CASSEVGTRDEKLFF. The CDR3 DNA sequence: TGTGCCAGCAGTGAGGTTGGGACCAGGGATGAAAAACTGTTTTTT. The entire variable domain, with the rest obtained from reference TRBV25-1 and TRBJ1-4, is as follows: EADIYQTPRYLVIGTGKKITLECSQTMGHDKMYWYQQDPGMELHLIHYSYGVNSTEKGDLSSESTVSRIRTEHFPLTLESARPSHTSQYLCASSEVGTRDEKLFFGSGTQLSVL.

The V gene is TRBV29-1, the J gene TRBJ2-7; D perhaps matches TRBD2 (5 bases). The CDR3 has 16 amino acids. Trimming stripped 4 bases from V and 0 bases from J, with 19 bases between. CDR1 is SQVTM, CDR2 ANQGSEA, per germline. The CDR3 bases are TGCAGCGTTGGGGTTGCGGGCCCTTCAAGCTCCTACGAGCAGTACTTC. Translated, it gives CSVGVAGPSSSYEQYF.